Following are 32 T cell receptor delta chains from one sample sequenced in a study of γδ T cells in repeated Plasmodium falciparum infection. TCRdb fed the multiplex PCR reads into CATT to redo clone calling. The sample has 70,000 to 95,000 delta-chain clones, 1.4% seen once. Bulk repertoires came from Vgamma9/Vdelta2+ or Vdelta2-negative gammadelta T cells flow-sorted from PBMC. The sample comprised gamma-delta T cells from blood. The receptors were sampled from a pool of human donors (malaria-infected and uninfected, not separated).

This clone was detected a few times. A read error likely explains why the TCRdb protein, taken from a much larger clone, differs from this DNA's translation at residue 14; the protein shown is translated from the DNA. The J segment was not called; the V segment is TRDV2; the D call TRDD3 from the table was never checked on the DNA. Germline CDR1 and CDR2: GEAIGNYY and EKD. CDR3 length: 16 amino acids. CDR3 bases: TGTGCCTGGGAAGGTTGGGGATCCAACTACACCGATAAACGCATCTTT. The encoded protein is CAWEGWGSNYTDKRIF.

In its sample, this clone was seen many times. The chain combines TRDV1 with TRDJ1, with 13 nucleotides matching TRDD3. With 3 bases clipped from V and 1 base from J, the junction kept 20 bases outside the gene matches. The CDR3 has 22 amino acids. In germline, CDR1 is TSWWSYY, CDR2 QGS. CDR3 bases: TGTGCTCTTGGGGACGCCTCCTTCGATTTGTACTGGGGGATACGCCCCACCGATAAACTCATCTTT. This gives the protein CALGDASFDLYWGIRPTDKLIF.

Turning to this clone: A far bigger clonotype differs at one base, so this is likely a read error. Different DNA sequences within this sample yield the same CDR3. V and J are TRDV1 and TRDJ2; D tentatively fits TRDD1 or TRDD3 (5 bases each). The germline V and J ends were trimmed by 2 bases and 4 bases, with 29 bases remaining between them. The germline V gene encodes CDR1 TSWWSYY and CDR2 QGS. The CDR3 is 21 residues long. The chain's CDR3 is CALGEESYHEMGKGETAQLFF. CDR3 nucleotide sequence: TGTGCTCTTGGGGAAGAGTCTTACCATGAAATGGGCAAAGGGGAGACAGCACAACTCTTCTTT.

This clone was picked up many times. This sequence joins TRDV1 and TRDJ2; 10 positions agree with TRDD3. Germline loops: CDR1 TSWWSYY, CDR2 QGS. The trim removed 3 bases at V and 1 base at J, leaving 23 bases unmatched. The CDR3 loop spans 23 amino acids. The CDR3 loop is CALGDASSRYWGIPQFLTAQLFF. The CDR3 DNA is TGTGCTCTTGGGGACGCTTCCTCGCGGTACTGGGGGATTCCCCAATTTTTGACAGCACAACTCTTCTTT.

This clone was seen a few times. Since a far larger clone is one base different, this is likely a read error. Other DNA sequences in this specimen translate into the identical CDR3. V and J are TRDV3 and TRDJ1; 7 bases are a match to TRDD3. Per germline, CDR1 TVYSNPD and CDR2 GDNSRS (reference sequence). The CDR3 runs to 16 residues. The CDR3 bases are TGTGCCTTCCTTCACTGGGGCAATACGTACACCGATAAGCTCATCTTT. It yields the protein CAFLHWGNTYTDKLIF.

In the case of this clone: A far larger clone is off by one base, so a read error is likely. Within the sample, other DNA sequences also encode this same CDR3. CDR3 region: CACDTVVPDTDKLIF. For the CDR3, the DNA is TGTGCCTGTGACACTGTGGTACCCGACACCGATAAACTCATCTTT. This sequence joins TRDV2 and TRDJ1; unclear D gene. In the absence of a J gene in TCRdb, the DNA was matched to germline to assign it here. The CDR3 spans 15 residues. Germline values: CDR1 GEAIGNYY, CDR2 EKD. V lost 1 base and J lost 0, with 11 bases in between.

This clone was detected a few times. The protein recorded in TCRdb matches a much larger clone and deviates from this DNA's translation at residue 17, suggesting a read error; the protein here is obtained by translating the DNA. The chain is built from TRDV2 and TRDJ1; 13 bases line up with TRDD3. In the absence of a J gene in TCRdb, the DNA was matched to germline to assign it here. CDR1 is GEAIGNYY, CDR2 EKD, per germline. Trimming at V came to 0 bases and at J to 7 bases, leaving 28 bases not matched to a gene. The CDR3 has 23 residues. The DNA for the CDR3 is TGTGCCTGTGACACCGTCCCTCCTACTGGGGGATACGATCGTGGTGGAAGATCGGTTAAACTCATCTTT. Translating it yields CACDTVPPTGGYDRGGRSVKLIF.

This clone turned up a few times. The protein that TCRdb holds for this DNA derives from a much larger clone and differs from the translated DNA at residue 18, which likely indicates a read error; the protein shown here is translated from the DNA. The chain links TRDV1 to TRDJ1; TRDD3 matches 8 bases. TCRdb gives no J gene; it was assigned here by matching the DNA to germline. Germline loops: CDR1 TSWWSYY, CDR2 QGS. The CDR3 runs 21 residues. CDR3 region: CALGDGYRQGYGFYLTDELIF. For the CDR3, the DNA is TGTGCTCTTGGGGATGGTTATAGACAGGGATACGGTTTTTATTTGACCGATGAACTCATCTTT.

As to this clone: A far larger clone is one base from this, pointing to a likely read error. The same CDR3 can be traced to other DNA sequences in this sample. CDR3 nucleotide sequence: TGTGCTCTTGGGGAGACTGTCCTGCCCTCCGCGATGGGGATACGCGCTAACACCGATAAACTCATCTTT. Amino acids: CALGETVLPSAMGIRANTDKLIF. V gene TRDV1 combines with J gene TRDJ1; 9 bases match TRDD3. The J gene is not listed in TCRdb, so it was assigned here from a DNA match to germline. CDR1 and CDR2 (germline): TSWWSYY, QGS. The CDR3 is made up of 23 amino acids. Unmatched junction bases numbered 26, after V lost 3 bases and J lost 0 bases.

This clone was seen ten or more times. The V gene is TRDV1, the J gene TRDJ1; 7 bases are a match to TRDD3. CDR3 length: 17 amino acids. The ends lost 0 bases at V and 0 bases at J; junction bases unmatched: 7. From germline, CDR1 is TSWWSYY and CDR2 QGS. CDR3 sequence (DNA): TGTGCTCTTGGGGAACTAAACCTACTGGGGTACACCGATAAACTCATCTTT. Translating gives CALGELNLLGYTDKLIF.

This clone was observed a handful of times. A read error likely explains why the TCRdb protein, taken from a much larger clone, differs from this DNA's translation at residue 15; the protein shown is translated from the DNA. The chain couples TRDV2 to TRDJ1; the match to TRDD3 covers 10 bases. Germline matching of the DNA provided the J gene here, since TCRdb leaves it blank. This CDR3 is built from 23 residues. J was trimmed by 0 bases and V by 0 bases; bases with no gene match: 24. Germline CDR1 and CDR2: GEAIGNYY and EKD. In nucleotides, the CDR3 is TGTGCCTGTGACACCGGTTCCCACTCCCTTAATACTGGGGGATGTCCGTACACCGATAAACTCATCTTT. The encoded protein is CACDTGSHSLNTGGCPYTDKLIF.

This clone was found many times. The J gene is TRDJ1, the V gene TRDV1, with 8 bases lining up with TRDD3. Here the J gene came from matching the DNA to germline, since TCRdb omits it. CDR1 and CDR2 (germline): TSWWSYY, QGS. CDR3 length: 23 amino acids. Trimming at V came to 4 bases and at J to 0 bases, leaving 28 bases not matched to a gene. The CDR3 loop reads CALGVSLRTGGYGDVLYTDKLIF. The DNA of the CDR3 is TGTGCTCTTGGGGTCTCTCTACGTACTGGGGGGTACGGGGACGTCCTCTACACCGATAAACTCATCTTT.

This clone has at least ten counts. This chain links TRDV1 with TRDJ1, with a weak D call TRDD3 (5 bases). TCRdb carries no J gene annotation; the J gene was assigned here by matching the DNA with germline. The CDR3 contains 18 residues. CDR1 and CDR2 from the germline V gene are TSWWSYY and QGS. The V gene lost 2 bases and the J gene lost 1 base, with 20 bases spanning the gap. The CDR3 region is CALGETRGGIIATDKLIF. For the CDR3, the DNA is TGTGCTCTTGGGGAAACACGGGGCGGGATTATAGCCACCGATAAACTCATCTTT.

This clone was observed many times. The V and J genes are TRDV2 and TRDJ1; D not certain. The germline CDR1 and CDR2 sequences are GEAIGNYY and EKD. The CDR3 has 14 residues. V shed 3 bases and J shed 0 bases, with 10 bases lying between them. CDR3: CACDPVVYTDKLIF. The DNA for the CDR3 is TGTGCCTGTGACCCTGTGGTATACACCGATAAACTCATCTTT.

On this clone: This DNA translates differently at residue 20 from the TCRdb protein, which is that of a much larger clone; a read error is likely, and the protein shown is the DNA's own translation. The chain is built from TRDV1 and TRDJ1, with D perhaps assigned TRDD2 or TRDD3 (9 bases each). This CDR3 spans 23 amino acids. The germline V gene has CDR1 TSWWSYY and CDR2 QGS. This chain's CDR3 is CALGERFAFLQGDTEPYTDELIF. CDR3 coding DNA: TGTGCTCTTGGGGAACGATTCGCCTTCCTACAAGGGGATACGGAACCTTACACCGATGAACTCATCTTT.

Points on this clone: A read error is the likely source, as a far larger clone sits one nucleotide away. This CDR3 is also generated by other DNA sequences in the sample. This chain connects TRDV1 to TRDJ1; 10 bases map to TRDD3. CDR3 length equals 19 residues. Germline-derived CDR1 and CDR2 are TSWWSYY and QGS. CDR3 sequence reads: CALGGQIVLGDRKSDKLIF. The DNA of the CDR3 is TGTGCTCTTGGGGGACAAATAGTCCTGGGGGATAGGAAATCCGATAAACTTATCTTT.

In this sample, this clone turned up many times. The chain couples TRDV1 to TRDJ1; 8 bases align to TRDD3. The J gene, absent from TCRdb, was called here by matching the DNA to germline. After removal of 6 bases from V and 0 bases from J, the junction contained 21 bases not matched to a gene. Germline CDR1 and CDR2: TSWWSYY and QGS. There are 20 residues in the CDR3. The CDR3 DNA reads as TGTGCTCTTGGCGGGTCCTACGGTACTGGGGGCCCGGGATACACCGATAAACTCATCTTT. This sequence encodes CALGGSYGTGGPGYTDKLIF.

As concerns this clone: The protein given by TCRdb reflects a much larger clone and differs at residue 12 from this DNA's translation, likely from a read error; the protein shown is the DNA's translation. The chain joins TRDV1 to TRDJ1; TRDD2 aligns across 7 bases. TCRdb gives no J gene; it was assigned here by matching the DNA to germline. CDR1 and CDR2 from the germline V gene are TSWWSYY and QGS. The CDR3 is 16 residues long. CDR3 DNA sequence: TGTGCTCTTGGGGATAACCTTCCTCCGGACACCGGTAAACTCATCTTT. Its protein product is CALGDNLPPDTGKLIF.

There are many counts of this clone. This DNA's translation and the protein TCRdb lists, from a much larger clone, do not match at residue 15, likely due to a read error; the protein shown is translated from the DNA. The gene calls are TRDV1 and TRDJ1, with 7 bases lining up with TRDD3. The germline V gene encodes CDR1 TSWWSYY and CDR2 QGS. CDR3 size: 19 residues. The CDR3, as DNA: TGTGCTCTTGGGGAACTAGGGCAAGGGGGATCAAAGTACACCGGTAAACTCATCTTT. This encodes CALGELGQGGSKYTGKLIF.

Ten or more counts support this clone. This sample also contains other DNA sequences that code for the same CDR3. The CDR3 loop is CALGVSPSYVVLAEYTDKLIF. The CDR3 coding sequence is TGTGCTCTTGGGGTCTCGCCTTCCTACGTAGTACTGGCCGAGTACACCGATAAACTCATCTTT. The chain recombines TRDV1 with TRDJ1, with 9 positions matching TRDD2. The V gene end was trimmed by 4 bases and the J gene end by 0 bases; junction bases not matched to a gene: 21. Germline V gene data show CDR1 as TSWWSYY and CDR2 as QGS. The length of the CDR3 is 21 residues.

Regarding this clone: TCRdb pairs this DNA with a much larger clone's protein that differs at residue 4, likely a read error; the protein shown was translated from the DNA. The genes are TRDV1 and TRDJ1; 8 bases are a match to TRDD3. There are 22 residues in the CDR3. The germline gives CDR1 TSWWSYY, CDR2 QGS. The CDR3 DNA sequence: TGTGCTCTTGAGGAACTAGGGTGTGGCGATGCGGGGATACCCTGGGCGACCGATAAACTCATCTTT. As protein: CALEELGCGDAGIPWATDKLIF.

As regards this clone: A read error is likely here: a far larger clone is one base away. The sample carries other DNA sequences with the same CDR3. The CDR3 region is CALGPRVPTMGTRPKYTDKLIF. In DNA, the CDR3 is TGTGCTCTTGGACCTCGCGTTCCCACCATGGGGACAAGACCCAAGTACACCGATAAACTCATCTTT. The chain carries TRDV1 and TRDJ1, with D possibly being TRDD3 (5 bases). TCRdb records no J gene; here it was assigned by comparing the DNA to germline. The CDR3 runs to 22 residues. Germline V CDR1 and CDR2: TSWWSYY, QGS. V lost 6 bases and J 0 bases, leaving 35 bases between the germline ends.

This clone has just a few counts. The mismatch at residue 14 between this DNA's translation and the TCRdb protein of a much larger clone likely reflects a read error; the protein shown is translated from the DNA. The V segment is TRDV1, and no J call was made; no DNA check was done on the table's D call, TRDD3. Germline CDR1 is TSWWSYY and CDR2 is QGS. The CDR3 consists of 16 residues. The CDR3 sequence: CALGEQVGLCTDKPIF. As DNA, the CDR3 is TGTGCTCTTGGGGAACAAGTGGGGTTGTGCACCGATAAACCCATCTTT.

With respect to this clone: TCRdb records a much larger clone's protein for this DNA, with a difference at residue 10 that likely arises from a read error; the protein given is the translation of the DNA. J is TRDJ3 and V is TRDV2, with 7 bases matching TRDD3. The CDR3 totals 16 residues. Germline V gene data show CDR1 as GEAIGNYY and CDR2 as EKD. Here the CDR3 reads CACDTWGTWGTRQMFF. CDR3 sequence (DNA): TGTGCCTGTGACACCTGGGGGACCTGGGGCACCCGACAGATGTTTTTC.

As to this clone: A single base is all that separates this from a far larger clone, so a read error is likely. The same CDR3 arises from other DNA sequences in this sample as well. V and J are TRDV1 and TRDJ3; D possibly corresponds to TRDD3 (6 bases). Here the J gene was assigned by germline matching of the DNA, as TCRdb has none. The V and J ends lost 6 bases and 0 bases respectively, with 42 bases between them. CDR1 is TSWWSYY and CDR2 is QGS in the germline V gene. This CDR3 is 27 amino acids long. The CDR3 region is CALGRAPFNFWGIHDSHSSWDTRQMFF. The CDR3 DNA follows: TGTGCTCTTGGAAGGGCTCCTTTTAATTTCTGGGGAATACACGACAGTCACTCCTCCTGGGACACCCGACAGATGTTTTTC.

This clone turned up a few times. Given a far larger clone just one base away, this is likely a sequencing read error. The same CDR3 can be traced to other DNA sequences in this sample. The CDR3 DNA reads TGTGCCTGTGATCCCTTACTGGGGGATACAGCACAGCTCTTCTTT. Translation: CACDPLLGDTAQLFF. The J gene is TRDJ2, the V gene TRDV2; 12 nucleotides line up with TRDD3. The CDR3 covers 15 residues. Germline CDR1 and CDR2: GEAIGNYY and EKD.

Worth noting for this clone: This likely traces to a read error, being one base from a far larger clone. The DNA is left out, because the CDR3 cannot be placed on it with certainty; the CDR3 is given as TCRdb lists it. This rearrangement joins TRDV1 to TRDJ1; the table's D gene call, TRDD3, was not cross checked with the DNA. 22 amino acids form the CDR3, both terminal residues included. CDR1 is TSWWSYY, CDR2 QGS, per germline. CDR3: CALGEERYVGLGTPTYTDKLIF.

This clone was recorded a few times. The chain couples TRDV1 to TRDJ1, with a tentative D call TRDD3 (6 bases). As TCRdb names no J gene, one was assigned here on the basis of a DNA match to germline. CDR3 length equals 18 residues. Germline V CDR1 and CDR2: TSWWSYY, QGS. V was trimmed by 5 bases and J by 0 bases, leaving 22 bases between them. The CDR3 sequence: CALGKGEGHARYTDKLIF. In DNA, the CDR3 is TGTGCTCTTGGGAAGGGGGAGGGGCACGCGAGGTACACCGATAAACTCATCTTT.

In its sample, this clone was seen many times. The protein recorded in TCRdb matches a much larger clone and deviates from this DNA's translation at residue 5, suggesting a read error; the protein here is obtained by translating the DNA. V usage is TRDV1 and J usage is TRDJ1, with D maybe TRDD2 (6 bases). V was pared by 5 bases and J by 7 bases, with 29 bases between. Germline assignment: CDR1 TSWWSYY and CDR2 QGS. The CDR3 has 18 residues. The CDR3 reads CALGKAFFLDGRGGKLIF. The CDR3 nucleotides are TGTGCTCTTGGGAAAGCCTTCTTCCTCGACGGGAGAGGGGGTAAACTCATCTTT.

The table lists this clone with a few counts. TCRdb shows a much larger clone's protein in place of this DNA's translation, and the two differ at residue 9, likely through a read error; the protein shown is translated from the DNA. This chain connects TRDV1 to TRDJ1; a possible D gene is TRDD3 (6 bases). The J gene is not listed in TCRdb, so it was assigned here from a DNA match to germline. The CDR3 runs 20 residues. CDR1 and CDR2 (germline): TSWWSYY, QGS. The V gene lost 0 bases and the J gene lost 0 bases, with 23 bases spanning the gap. The CDR3 protein is CALGELWGCASGGNTDKLIF. The CDR3 DNA follows: TGTGCTCTTGGGGAACTCTGGGGATGCGCGAGTGGAGGAAACACCGATAAACTCATCTTT.

Details on this clone: It differs at one base from a far larger clone, so likely a read error. Other DNA sequences in this specimen translate into the identical CDR3. The chain is built from TRDV2 and TRDJ3; possible D gene TRDD3, 5 bases. The J gene is absent in TCRdb and was assigned here via DNA matching to germline. Germline CDR1 GEAIGNYY, CDR2 EKD. CDR3 size: 16 residues. The CDR3 spells CACDTFASWDTRQMFF. The CDR3 DNA sequence: TGTGCCTGTGACACCTTCGCCTCCTGGGACACTCGACAGATGTTTTTC.

In regard to this clone: The translation of this DNA and the TCRdb protein of a much larger clone differ at residue 5, probably owing to a read error; the protein shown here is translated from the DNA. The V gene is TRDV2, the J gene TRDJ3; the match to TRDD3 covers 11 bases. As TCRdb names no J gene, one was assigned here on the basis of a DNA match to germline. The CDR3 sequence is 19 residues long. The ends lost 3 bases at V and 4 bases at J; junction bases unmatched: 10. Germline values: CDR1 GEAIGNYY, CDR2 EKD. In DNA form, the CDR3 reads TGTGCCTGTGACTCCATACTGGGGGATAGGAGGTGGGACACCCGACAGATGTTTTTC. This translates into CACDSILGDRRWDTRQMFF.